This TCR beta chain was captured in a study of blood T cell repertoires in COVID-19. Across the whole study: Samples of COVID-19 (acute and convalescent) were obtained from the United States, Italy and Spain. T cells, B-cell-depleted T cells, or PBMCs supplied cDNA or gDNA.

In the original analysis: Estimated nucleated cell counts came from reference gene primer amplification. Sequencing used immunoSEQ multiplex PCR; TCRdb keeps in-frame clones, though not all of them. V and J calls and clone size are copied from that table; D and trimming were computed from the DNA. The repertoire holds about 140,000 clones, with 88% as singletons. V shed 3 bases and J 7 bases; nucleotides not matched to a gene: 11. The germline V gene encodes CDR1 SGHAT and CDR2 FQNNGV. The CDR3 has 16 amino acids. This clone was seen only a few times. What was sequenced was peripheral blood. The receptor was derived from a man aged 65 to 85 with acute or convalescent COVID-19. The genes are TRBV11-2 and TRBJ1-5, with 8 bases fitting TRBD1. CDR3 loop: CASSFGGQGARQPQHF. In DNA, the CDR3 is TGTGCCAGCAGCTTCGGTGGGCAGGGGGCGAGACAGCCCCAGCATTTT.